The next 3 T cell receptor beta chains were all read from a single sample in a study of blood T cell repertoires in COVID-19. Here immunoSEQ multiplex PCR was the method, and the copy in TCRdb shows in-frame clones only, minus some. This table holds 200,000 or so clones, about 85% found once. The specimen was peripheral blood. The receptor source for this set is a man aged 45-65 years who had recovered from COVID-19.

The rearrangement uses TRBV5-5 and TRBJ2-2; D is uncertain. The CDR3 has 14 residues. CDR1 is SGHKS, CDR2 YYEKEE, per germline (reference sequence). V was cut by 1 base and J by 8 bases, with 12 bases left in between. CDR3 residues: CASSLLGFEGELFF. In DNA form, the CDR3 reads TGTGCCAGCAGCTTGTTGGGCTTTGAGGGGGAGCTGTTTTTT. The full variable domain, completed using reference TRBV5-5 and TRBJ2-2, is DAGVTQSPTHLIKTRGQQVTLRCSPISGHKSVSWYQQVLGQGPQFIFQYYEKEERGRGNFPDRFSARQFPNYSSELNVNALLLGDSALYLCASSLLGFEGELFFGEGSRLTVL.

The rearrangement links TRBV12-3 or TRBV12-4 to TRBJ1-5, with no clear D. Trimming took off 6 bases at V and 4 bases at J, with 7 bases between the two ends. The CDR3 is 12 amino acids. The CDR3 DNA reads TGTGCCAGCAGAAGGAGGAATCAGCCCCAGCATTTT. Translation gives CASRRRNQPQHF.

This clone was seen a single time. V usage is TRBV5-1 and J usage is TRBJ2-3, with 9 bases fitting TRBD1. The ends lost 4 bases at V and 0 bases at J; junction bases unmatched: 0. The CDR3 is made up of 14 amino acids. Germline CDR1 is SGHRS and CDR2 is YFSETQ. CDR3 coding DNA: TGCGCCAGCAGCGGGACAGGGAGCACAGATACGCAGTATTTT. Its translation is CASSGTGSTDTQYF.